Sequencing of this T cell receptor (beta chain) was carried out in a study of blood T cell repertoires in COVID-19. Study in general: Acute-phase and convalescent COVID-19 samples originated in the United States, Italy and Spain.

There are 15 residues in the CDR3. Deletions cut 0 bases from V and 3 bases from J, with 11 bases between. CDR1 is LGHDT, CDR2 YNNKEL, per germline (reference sequence). Seattle patient enrollment occurred during active infection, with longitudinal follow-up thereafter. Sequencing used immunoSEQ multiplex PCR; TCRdb keeps in-frame clones, though not all of them. The sample holds around 300,000 clones, more than 85% seen once. Input material: peripheral blood. The V call is TRBV3-1 (or the pseudogene TRBV3-2), the J call TRBJ1-1; no firm D call. This TCR was sampled from a woman in her twenties or thirties with COVID-19, enrolled during active disease. CDR3 in DNA: TGTGCCAGCAGCCAAGAGTCCGGGTCGGACACTGAAGCTTTCTTT. Its translation: CASSQESGSDTEAFF.